The 27 T cell receptor beta chains presented below share a single source sample, sequenced in a study of T cell responses to AZD1222 COVID-19 vaccine. The assay was immunoSEQ multiplex PCR, and TCRdb's table has in-frame clones only and misses some. Of around 80,000 clones detected, around nine tenths appear once; the ten largest clones hold 9.5% to 13%. This material consisted of peripheral blood, taken on day 0 of AZD1222 vaccination. Source of these receptors: an adult in good health.

The CDR3 nucleotides are TGTGCCAGCAGCTCCCAAAGGGACACCGGGGAGCTGTTTTTT. This gives the protein CASSSQRDTGELFF. The chain joins TRBV11-2 to TRBJ2-2, with unresolved D. Germline lookup yields CDR1 SGHAT and CDR2 FQNNGV. V was clipped by 4 bases and J by 3 bases, with 9 bases between them. The CDR3 runs 14 residues.

V gene TRBV9 combines with J gene TRBJ2-7, with no clear D. There are 14 residues in the CDR3. CDR1 SGDLS and CDR2 YYNGEE come from the germline V gene. The V gene lost 0 bases and the J gene lost 9 bases, with 16 bases spanning the gap. CDR3 DNA: TGTGCCAGCAGCGTAGATCTGGGTGGGAACGTGCAGTACTTC. This sequence encodes CASSVDLGGNVQYF.

This clone has a single count. V is TRBV20-1 and J is TRBJ1-3; the D is unclear. V lost 3 bases to trimming and J lost 8 bases, with 5 bases between them. This CDR3 spans 10 amino acids. The germline gives CDR1 DFQATT, CDR2 SNEGSKA (reference sequence). CDR3 nucleotide sequence: TGCAGTGCTAGTGGGGACACCATATATTTT. Translation gives CSASGDTIYF.

The chain couples TRBV3-1 (or the pseudogene TRBV3-2) to TRBJ2-2, with TRBD2 matching 12 bases. CDR3 size: 18 residues. In germline, CDR1 is LGHDT, CDR2 YNNKEL (reference sequence). V was clipped by 0 bases and J by 4 bases; unmatched bases: 6. The CDR3 region is CASSQDLLAGGPTGELFF. As DNA, the CDR3 is TGTGCCAGCAGCCAAGATCTGCTAGCGGGGGGGCCCACCGGGGAGCTGTTTTTT.

V gene TRBV24-1 combines with J gene TRBJ2-7; 7 nucleotides align to TRBD1. Germline V gene sequence: CDR1 KGHDR, CDR2 SFDVKD. The CDR3 extends over 14 amino acids. The trim removed 8 bases at V and 0 bases at J, leaving 6 bases unmatched. CDR3 in amino acids: CATKEQGISYEQYF. CDR3 DNA: TGTGCCACCAAAGAACAGGGGATCTCCTACGAGCAGTACTTC.

This clone was counted once. V and J are TRBV24-1 and TRBJ2-1, with no clear D. This CDR3 has 14 residues. Trimming pared 4 bases from V and 8 bases from J, leaving 14 bases between. CDR1 is KGHDR and CDR2 is SFDVKD in the germline V gene. The CDR3 region has the DNA TGTGCCACCAGTGACCGTCGTCAACTGGATGAGCAGTTCTTC. It translates to CATSDRRQLDEQFF.

The rearrangement joins TRBV7-6 to TRBJ2-1; 9 bases match TRBD1. V lost 5 bases and J lost 5; bases outside the gene matches: 7. The CDR3 length is 15 residues. Germline V gives CDR1 SGHVS, CDR2 FNYEAQ. CDR3 protein: CASSRTGGTHNEQFF. CDR3 nucleotide sequence: TGTGCCAGCAGCCGAACAGGGGGCACACACAATGAGCAGTTCTTC.

This sequence joins TRBV27 and TRBJ2-1, with D perhaps TRBD2 (5 bases). Germline V CDR1 and CDR2: MNHEY, SMNVEV (reference sequence). Deletions cut 8 bases from V and 5 bases from J, with 10 bases between. This CDR3 is built from 12 residues. DNA of the CDR3: TGTGCCAGCGGGAGATTAGACAATGAGCAGTTCTTC. Translated, it gives CASGRLDNEQFF.

The chain recombines TRBV5-1 with TRBJ2-1; D gene unclear. V was cut by 1 base and J by 9 bases, with 17 bases left in between. CDR1 is SGHRS, CDR2 YFSETQ, per germline. The CDR3 spans 15 residues. The CDR3 region has the DNA TGCGCCAGCAGCTTGTTGTCGGGCACCTCAAGTGAGCAGTTCTTC. The encoded protein is CASSLLSGTSSEQFF. Using reference TRBV5-1 and TRBJ2-1 for the parts outside the CDR3, the full variable domain is KAGVTQTPRYLIKTRGQQVTLSCSPISGHRSVSWYQQTPGQGLQFLFEYFSETQRNKGNFPGRFSGRQFSNSRSEMNVSTLELGDSALYLCASSLLSGTSSEQFFGPGTRLTVL.

V is TRBV19 and J is TRBJ2-6, with 11 nucleotides matching TRBD2. Germline CDR1 LNHDA, CDR2 SQIVND (reference sequence). With 7 bases clipped from V and 0 bases from J, the junction kept 8 bases outside the gene matches. The CDR3 length is 18 residues. The CDR3 DNA reads TGTGCCAGTATCCCACGACTAGCGGGAAGCTCTGGGGCCAACGTCCTGACTTTC. It encodes CASIPRLAGSSGANVLTF.

The V gene is TRBV5-1, the J gene TRBJ1-1; 8 bases match TRBD1. V was pared by 4 bases and J by 7 bases, with 3 bases of the junction left unmatched. The V gene's germline CDR1 is SGHRS and CDR2 YFSETQ. The CDR3 is 12 residues long. For the CDR3, the DNA is TGCGCCAGCAGCCTTGGACAGGGTGAAGCTTTCTTT. Translated: CASSLGQGEAFF.

The V gene is TRBV27, the J gene TRBJ1-2; 9 nucleotides match TRBD1. The ends lost 6 bases at V and 1 base at J; junction bases unmatched: 6. The CDR3 loop spans 15 amino acids. In germline, CDR1 is MNHEY, CDR2 SMNVEV (reference sequence). CDR3 loop: CASRGTGRLNYGYTF. DNA for the CDR3: TGTGCCAGCAGGGGGACAGGGCGACTTAACTATGGCTACACCTTC.

The rearrangement joins TRBV4-2 to TRBJ1-2; 8 positions agree with TRBD1. The CDR3 runs 17 residues. Germline values: CDR1 LGHNA, CDR2 YNFKEQ. The J segment lost 5 bases and the V segment lost 1 base, leaving 12 bases of the junction unmatched. Written as DNA, the CDR3 is TGTGCCAGCAGCCAAGTTTTTCGGGTCAGGGGGCAATATGGCTACACCTTC. Its protein is CASSQVFRVRGQYGYTF.

J is TRBJ1-5 and V is TRBV7-8; D perhaps matches TRBD1 (6 bases). From germline, CDR1 is SGHVS and CDR2 FQNEAQ. The CDR3 consists of 16 residues. Trimming took off 5 bases at V and 0 bases at J, with 14 bases between the two ends. The CDR3 bases are TGTGCCAGCAGCCCCCGGACAGAATATAGCAATCAGCCCCAGCATTTT. This sequence encodes CASSPRTEYSNQPQHF.

This sequence joins TRBV11-1 and TRBJ1-1; D is possibly TRBD1 (5 bases). The CDR3 loop spans 14 amino acids. V gave up 4 bases and J gave up 1 base, with 10 bases separating them. Per the germline V gene, CDR1 is SGHAT and CDR2 is FQDESV (reference sequence). The CDR3 is CASSSLGGNTEAFF. CDR3 coding DNA: TGTGCCAGCAGCTCCCTTGGGGGGAACACTGAAGCTTTCTTT.

Here the CDR3 reads CASSQGQELRDGYTF. The CDR3 DNA reads as TGTGCCAGCAGTCAAGGACAGGAGCTACGTGATGGCTACACCTTC. This chain uses TRBV27 with TRBJ1-2, with TRBD1 identical over 7 bases. V lost 5 bases and J lost 6; bases outside the gene matches: 12. Germline V CDR1 and CDR2: MNHEY, SMNVEV (reference sequence). The CDR3 covers 15 residues.

The V call is TRBV23-1, the J call TRBJ2-1; 11 nucleotides align to TRBD1. TRBV23-1 is flagged as an ORF with uncertain function. This CDR3 contains 17 residues. After removal of 0 bases from V and 2 bases from J, the junction contained 3 bases not matched to a gene. CDR3 sequence reads: CASSQSRGQGAYNEQFF. The CDR3 region has the DNA TGCGCCAGCAGTCAATCGAGGGGACAGGGGGCCTACAATGAGCAGTTCTTC.

This chain joins TRBV9 and TRBJ2-1; D call uncertain. CDR1 SGDLS and CDR2 YYNGEE come from the germline V gene. With 2 bases removed from V and 7 bases from J, the gap between germline ends came to 16 bases. This CDR3 region has 15 residues. The CDR3 loop is CASSVGTNDRNEQFF. In DNA, the CDR3 is TGTGCCAGCAGCGTGGGTACAAACGACCGGAATGAGCAGTTCTTC.

The rearrangement joins TRBV2 to TRBJ1-3; the D gene is possibly TRBD1 (5 bases). Germline values: CDR1 SNHLY, CDR2 FYNNEI. The CDR3 has 16 amino acids. V lost 8 bases and J lost 0, with 17 bases in between. CDR3 residues: CASALSGGISGNTIYF. The DNA for the CDR3 is TGTGCCAGCGCCCTAAGTGGGGGAATCTCTGGAAACACCATATATTTT. Full variable domain (outside the CDR3, taken from reference TRBV2 and TRBJ1-3): EPEVTQTPSHQVTQMGQEVILRCVPISNHLYFYWYRQILGQKVEFLVSFYNNEISEKSEIFDDQFSVERPDGSNFTLKIRSTKLEDSAMYFCASALSGGISGNTIYFGEGSWLTVV.

The rearrangement uses TRBV25-1 and TRBJ2-7, with 7 bases lining up with TRBD2. The CDR3 has 14 amino acids. V shed 7 bases, J shed 10 bases, and the junction held 16 bases outside the gene matches. Germline values: CDR1 MGHDK, CDR2 SYGVNS. DNA of the CDR3: TGTGCCAGCACCCCTTCGTGGACGGGGGGAGAACAGTACTTC. Translated, it gives CASTPSWTGGEQYF.

The V call is TRBV3-1 (or the pseudogene TRBV3-2), the J call TRBJ2-1; no firm D call. The length of the CDR3 is 13 residues. Between the trimmed V and J ends, which lost 1 base and 2 bases, there was a span of 3 bases. The germline gives CDR1 LGHDT, CDR2 YNNKEL (reference sequence). Here the CDR3 DNA reads TGTGCCAGCAGCCAAGGGACCTACAATGAGCAGTTCTTC. Its protein is CASSQGTYNEQFF.

The V call is TRBV6-1, the J call TRBJ1-5; D is unresolved. V was shortened by 3 bases and J by 11 bases, with 14 bases between the two germline ends. The CDR3 is made up of 13 amino acids. Germline CDR1 and CDR2: MNHNS and SASEGT. The CDR3 protein is CASSDPSSGTQHF. CDR3 DNA sequence: TGTGCCAGCAGTGACCCATCGTCGGGGACCCAGCATTTT.

The CDR3 sequence is CASSLAENTEAFF. CDR3 nucleotides: TGTGCCAGCAGCTTAGCAGAGAACACTGAAGCTTTCTTT. This chain links TRBV11-2 with TRBJ1-1, with unresolved D. CDR3 length equals 13 residues. Per the germline V gene, CDR1 is SGHAT and CDR2 is FQNNGV. V was trimmed by 1 base and J by 1 base, leaving 4 bases between them.

The rearrangement uses TRBV6-5 and TRBJ2-7, with D tentatively TRBD1 or TRBD2 (6 bases each). The length of the CDR3 is 15 residues. The V gene's germline CDR1 is MNHEY and CDR2 SVGAGI. V was cut by 2 bases and J by 4 bases, with 15 bases left in between. CDR3 in DNA: TGTGCCAGCAGTTACGGGGGGCCGGTGAGGTACGAGCAGTACGTC. It translates to CASSYGGPVRYEQYV.

The chain joins TRBV2 to TRBJ2-4; D is uncertain. V dropped 6 bases and J dropped 0 bases, with 9 bases sitting between them. CDR3 length equals 14 residues. CDR1 and CDR2 from the germline V gene are SNHLY and FYNNEI. The CDR3 region is CASRFTLAKNIQYF. DNA of the CDR3: TGTGCCAGCAGGTTTACTCTAGCCAAAAACATTCAGTACTTC.

The chain has TRBV10-3 and TRBJ2-2; 8 bases fit TRBD2. J was trimmed by 5 bases and V by 5 bases; bases with no gene match: 10. Germline CDR1 reads ENHRY; CDR2 reads SYGVKD. This CDR3 contains 16 residues. The CDR3 DNA follows: TGTGCCATCAGTAACGGGAGGGGTACGGAAACCGGGGAGCTGTTTTTT. Amino acid sequence: CAISNGRGTETGELFF.

This clone has just a few counts. The CDR3 sequence: CASTPIVQYNEQFF. CDR3 DNA sequence: TGTGCCAGCACCCCGATTGTCCAGTACAATGAGCAGTTCTTC. The rearrangement links TRBV28 to TRBJ2-1; D not resolved. Trimming took 7 bases from V and 4 from J, leaving 14 bases between them. Germline V lookup: CDR1 MDHEN, CDR2 SYDVKM. This CDR3 comprises 14 residues.